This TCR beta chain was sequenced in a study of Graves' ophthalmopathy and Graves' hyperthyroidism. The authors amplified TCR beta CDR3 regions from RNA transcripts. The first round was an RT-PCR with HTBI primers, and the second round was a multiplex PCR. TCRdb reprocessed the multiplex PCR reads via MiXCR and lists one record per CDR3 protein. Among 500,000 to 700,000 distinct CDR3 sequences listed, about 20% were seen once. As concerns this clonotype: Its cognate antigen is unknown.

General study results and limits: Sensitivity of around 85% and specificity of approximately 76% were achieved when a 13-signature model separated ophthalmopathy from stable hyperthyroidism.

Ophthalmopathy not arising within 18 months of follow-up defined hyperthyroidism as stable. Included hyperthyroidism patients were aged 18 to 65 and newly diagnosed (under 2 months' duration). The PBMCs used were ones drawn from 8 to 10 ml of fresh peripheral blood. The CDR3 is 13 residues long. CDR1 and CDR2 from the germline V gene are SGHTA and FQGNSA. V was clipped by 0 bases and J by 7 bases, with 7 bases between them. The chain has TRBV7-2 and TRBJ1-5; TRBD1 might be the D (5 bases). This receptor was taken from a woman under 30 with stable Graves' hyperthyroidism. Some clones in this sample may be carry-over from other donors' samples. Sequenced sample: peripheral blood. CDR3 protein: CASSLAGRQPQHF. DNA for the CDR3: TGTGCCAGCAGCTTAGCGGGACGACAGCCCCAGCATTTT.